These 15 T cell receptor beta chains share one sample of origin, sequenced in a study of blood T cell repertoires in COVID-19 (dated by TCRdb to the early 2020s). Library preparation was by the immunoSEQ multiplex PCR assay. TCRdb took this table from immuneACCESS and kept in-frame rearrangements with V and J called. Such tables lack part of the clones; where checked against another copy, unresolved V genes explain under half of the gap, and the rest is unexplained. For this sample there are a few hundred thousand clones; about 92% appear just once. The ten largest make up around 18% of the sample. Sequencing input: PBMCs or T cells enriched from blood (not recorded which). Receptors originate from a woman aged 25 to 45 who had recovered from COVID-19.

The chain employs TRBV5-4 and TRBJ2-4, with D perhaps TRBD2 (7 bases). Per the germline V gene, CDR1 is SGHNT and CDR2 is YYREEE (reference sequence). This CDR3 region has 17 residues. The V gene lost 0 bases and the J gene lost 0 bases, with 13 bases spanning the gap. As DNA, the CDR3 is TGTGCCAGCAGCTTGGAAGGAGGGGGGGTAGCCAAAAACATTCAGTACTTC. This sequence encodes CASSLEGGGVAKNIQYF.

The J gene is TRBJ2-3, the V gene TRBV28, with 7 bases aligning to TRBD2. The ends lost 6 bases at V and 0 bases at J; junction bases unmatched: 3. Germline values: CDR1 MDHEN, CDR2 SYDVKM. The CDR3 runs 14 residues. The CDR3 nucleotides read TGTGCCAGCAGGATTAGCGGGAGCACAGATACGCAGTATTTT. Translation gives CASRISGSTDTQYF. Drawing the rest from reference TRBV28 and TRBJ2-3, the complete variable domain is DVKVTQSSRYLVKRTGEKVFLECVQDMDHENMFWYRQDPGLGLRLIYFSYDVKMKEKGDIPEGYSVSREKKERFSLILESASTNQTSMYLCASRISGSTDTQYFGPGTRLTVL.

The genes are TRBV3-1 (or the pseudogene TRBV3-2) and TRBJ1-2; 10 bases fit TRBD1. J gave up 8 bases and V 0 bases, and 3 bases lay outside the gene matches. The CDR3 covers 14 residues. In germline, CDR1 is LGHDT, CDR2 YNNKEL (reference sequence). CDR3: CASSQDDRGRGYTF. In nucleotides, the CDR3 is TGTGCCAGCAGCCAAGATGACAGGGGGCGAGGCTACACCTTC.

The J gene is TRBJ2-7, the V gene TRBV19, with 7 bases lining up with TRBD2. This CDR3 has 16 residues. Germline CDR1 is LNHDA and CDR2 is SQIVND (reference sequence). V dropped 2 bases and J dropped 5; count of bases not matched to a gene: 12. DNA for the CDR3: TGTGCCAGTAGTATATCCCCGAGTAGCGGGTGGAACGAGCAGTACTTC. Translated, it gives CASSISPSSGWNEQYF.

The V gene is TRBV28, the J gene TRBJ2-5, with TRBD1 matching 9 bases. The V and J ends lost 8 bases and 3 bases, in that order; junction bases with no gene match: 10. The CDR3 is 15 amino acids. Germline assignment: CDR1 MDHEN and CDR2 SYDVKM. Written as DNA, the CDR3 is TGTGCCAGCCACACGCCGGGACAGGGAGAAGAGACCCAGTACTTC. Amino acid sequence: CASHTPGQGEETQYF.

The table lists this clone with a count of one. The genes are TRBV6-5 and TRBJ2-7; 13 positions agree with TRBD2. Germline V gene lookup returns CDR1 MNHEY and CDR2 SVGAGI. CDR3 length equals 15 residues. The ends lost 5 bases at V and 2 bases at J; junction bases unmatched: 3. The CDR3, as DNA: TGTGCCAGCAGTCTAGGGACTAGCGGGGCCTACGAGCAGTACTTC. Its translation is CASSLGTSGAYEQYF.

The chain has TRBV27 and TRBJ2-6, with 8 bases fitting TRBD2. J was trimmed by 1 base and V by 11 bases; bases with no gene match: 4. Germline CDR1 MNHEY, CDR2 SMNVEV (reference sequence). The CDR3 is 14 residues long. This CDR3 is CASSGGSGANVLTF. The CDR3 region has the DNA TGTGCCTCCAGCGGGGGTTCTGGGGCCAACGTCCTGACTTTC.

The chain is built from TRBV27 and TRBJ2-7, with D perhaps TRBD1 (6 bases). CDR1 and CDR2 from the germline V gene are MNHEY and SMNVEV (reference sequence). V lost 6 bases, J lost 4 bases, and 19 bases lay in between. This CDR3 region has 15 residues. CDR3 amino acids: CASSRIGGESYEQYF. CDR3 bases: TGTGCCAGCAGCCGAATAGGGGGAGAATCGTACGAGCAGTACTTC.

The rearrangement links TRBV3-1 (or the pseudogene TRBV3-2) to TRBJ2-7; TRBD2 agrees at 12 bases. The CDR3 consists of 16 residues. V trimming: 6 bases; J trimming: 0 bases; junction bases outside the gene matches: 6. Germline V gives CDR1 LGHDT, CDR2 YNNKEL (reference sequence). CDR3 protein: CASSQLAGGYSYEQYF. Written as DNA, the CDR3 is TGTGCCAGCAGTCAACTAGCGGGGGGCTACTCCTACGAGCAGTACTTC.

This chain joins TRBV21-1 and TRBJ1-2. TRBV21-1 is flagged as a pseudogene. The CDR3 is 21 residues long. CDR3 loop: CASSKGHKVVAAKSLENGYTF. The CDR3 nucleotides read TGTGCCAGCAGCAAAGGGCACAAGGTTGTTGCGGCTAAGTCCTTAGAGAATGGCTACACCTTC.

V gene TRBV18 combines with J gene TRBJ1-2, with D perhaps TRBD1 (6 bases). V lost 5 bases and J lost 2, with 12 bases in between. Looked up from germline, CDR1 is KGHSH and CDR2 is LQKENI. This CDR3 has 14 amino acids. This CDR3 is CASSGQHQNYGYTF. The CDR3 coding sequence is TGTGCCAGCTCAGGACAGCACCAAAACTATGGCTACACCTTC.

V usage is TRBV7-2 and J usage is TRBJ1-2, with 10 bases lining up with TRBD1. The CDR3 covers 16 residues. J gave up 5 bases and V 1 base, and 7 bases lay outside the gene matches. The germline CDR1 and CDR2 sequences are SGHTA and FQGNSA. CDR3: CASSLDTGTGAYGYTF. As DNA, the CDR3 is TGTGCCAGCAGCTTAGATACCGGGACAGGGGCTTATGGCTACACCTTC.

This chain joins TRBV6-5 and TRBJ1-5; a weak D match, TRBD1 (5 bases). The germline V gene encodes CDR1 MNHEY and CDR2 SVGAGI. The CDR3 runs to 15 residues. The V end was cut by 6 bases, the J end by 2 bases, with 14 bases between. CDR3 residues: CASRPQGAGNQPQHF. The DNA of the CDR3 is TGTGCCAGCAGACCCCAGGGCGCAGGCAATCAGCCCCAGCATTTT.

The CDR3 bases are TGTGCCAGCAGGCCCGACAGGGGGCGCGCCTACGAGCAGTACTTC. It specifies CASRPDRGRAYEQYF. The chain couples TRBV6-5 to TRBJ2-7; 10 positions agree with TRBD1. This CDR3 contains 15 residues. Trimming at V came to 6 bases and at J to 2 bases, leaving 7 bases not matched to a gene. Germline V gene sequence: CDR1 MNHEY, CDR2 SVGAGI.

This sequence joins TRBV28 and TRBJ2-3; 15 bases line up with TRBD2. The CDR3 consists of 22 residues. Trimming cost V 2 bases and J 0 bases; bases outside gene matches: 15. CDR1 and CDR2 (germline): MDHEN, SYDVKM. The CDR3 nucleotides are TGTGCCAGCAGTTTACCCTCCGGGACTAGCGGGAGGATGGGGTCTAGCACAGATACGCAGTATTTT. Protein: CASSLPSGTSGRMGSSTDTQYF.